This T cell receptor (beta chain) was found in a study of blood T cell repertoires in COVID-19. About the study: From the United States, Italy and Spain came samples of acute and convalescent COVID-19.

As handled by the study authors: Estimation of nucleated cell counts was performed using reference gene primer amplification. Profiled with immunoSEQ multiplex PCR; TCRdb holds only in-frame clones, not every one. From that table come the V and J calls and clone size; the DNA was used to work out D and trimming. Of roughly 90,000 clones in the sample, 89% were seen once. J lost 5 bases, V lost 7 bases, and 8 bases had no gene match. The CDR3 is 15 amino acids. Germline CDR1 and CDR2: SQVTM and ANQGSEA. The receptor was derived from a man between 50 and 59 years old with acute or convalescent COVID-19. The sequenced sample consisted of peripheral blood. J is TRBJ2-1 and V is TRBV29-1; 13 nucleotides match TRBD2. CDR3 residues: CSARLGTSGNNEQFF. For the CDR3, the DNA is TGCAGCGCAAGACTCGGGACTAGCGGGAACAATGAGCAGTTCTTC.